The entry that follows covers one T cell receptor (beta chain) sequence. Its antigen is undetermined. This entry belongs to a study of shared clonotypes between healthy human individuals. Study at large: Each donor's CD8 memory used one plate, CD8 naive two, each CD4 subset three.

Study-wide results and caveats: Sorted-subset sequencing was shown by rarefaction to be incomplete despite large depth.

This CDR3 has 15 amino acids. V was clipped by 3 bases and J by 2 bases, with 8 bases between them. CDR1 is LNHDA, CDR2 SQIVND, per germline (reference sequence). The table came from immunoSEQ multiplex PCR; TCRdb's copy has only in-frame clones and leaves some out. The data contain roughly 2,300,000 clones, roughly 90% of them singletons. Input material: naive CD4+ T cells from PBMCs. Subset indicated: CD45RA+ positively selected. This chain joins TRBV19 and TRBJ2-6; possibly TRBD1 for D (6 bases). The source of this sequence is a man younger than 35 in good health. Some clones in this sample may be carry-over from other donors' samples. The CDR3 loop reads CASSITGTGANVLTF. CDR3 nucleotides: TGTGCCAGTAGTATCACAGGGACTGGGGCCAACGTCCTGACTTTC.